These T cell receptor beta chains were read from a single sample in a study of TIL therapy for anti-PD-1-resistant metastatic lung cancer. Assay used: immunoSEQ multiplex PCR; TCRdb lists only in-frame clones, some missing. Seen here are 45,000 to 60,000 clones, roughly 70% observed once, and the top ten hold around 5.4%. This material consisted of tumor tissue, taken at baseline. The receptor source for this set is a person aged 25-85 years with non-small cell lung cancer. The CDR3 runs from the conserved cysteine through the conserved F or W.

j_call	v_call	cdr3_aa
TRBJ1-4	TRBV10-3	CAISERYDEKLFF
TRBJ2-5	TRBV5-1	CASSLDPGETQYF
TRBJ1-3	TRBV6-6	CATAYDPGNTIYF
TRBJ1-3	TRBV29-1	CSVEDQSSGNTIYF
TRBJ2-5	TRBV25-1	CASRDRVETQYF
TRBJ2-1	TRBV5-1	CASWWASGSVGEQFF
TRBJ2-7	TRBV6-1	CASSEVGDEQYF
TRBJ2-3	TRBV9	CASTTSISTDTQYF
TRBJ2-1	TRBV4-1	CASSRPQGGSYNEQFF
TRBJ1-2	TRBV15	CATSTRDNYGYTF
TRBJ2-7	TRBV28	CASSLQGPTYEQYF
TRBJ1-1	TRBV7-9	CASSSFLLNTEAFF
TRBJ1-6	TRBV25-1	CASRGPHNNSPLHF
TRBJ2-7	TRBV10-2	CASSVIGWGEQYF
TRBJ2-1	TRBV5-1	CASSRRQGSNNEQFF
TRBJ2-2	TRBV9	CASGRVTNTGELFF
TRBJ2-2	TRBV25-1	CASGGWGPNTGELFF
TRBJ1-5	TRBV7-9	CASSQGQPTGFWPQHF
TRBJ1-5	TRBV2	CASSAGPSNQPQHF
TRBJ1-3	TRBV30	CAWKGLHRSSGSGNTIYF
TRBJ1-5	TRBV27	CASSGTGVLNQPQHF
TRBJ2-7	TRBV27	CASSWAGLSYEQYF
TRBJ1-1	TRBV9	CASSPQVTTEAFF
TRBJ2-3	TRBV5-1	CASSMDTTSTDTQYF
TRBJ1-4	TRBV28	CASRDRGGNEKLFF
TRBJ2-1	TRBV2	CASKSRGTWPRGEQFF
TRBJ2-7	TRBV15	CATSREDTSGEQYF
TRBJ2-1	TRBV11-2	CASSPRLEQFF